This T cell receptor beta chain comes out of a study of T cells in Graves' hyperthyroidism and ophthalmopathy. This clonotype was seen at least ten times. The antigen is not known. Study-level findings and limits: Ophthalmopathy was distinguished from stable hyperthyroidism by 13 V-J signatures.

TCR beta CDR3 regions were amplified from RNA transcripts. Primed by the HTBI set, a first-round RT-PCR was run on the TCR CDR3. Using its own MiXCR run on the multiplex PCR reads, TCRdb lists one record per CDR3 protein. The sample lists about 210,000 distinct CDR3 sequences; around 16% were seen once. The germline gives CDR1 KGHDR, CDR2 SFDVKD. The V and J ends lost 9 bases and 2 bases, in that order; junction bases with no gene match: 4. The CDR3 has 13 residues. Clinical symptoms, serum thyroxine and TRAb, thyroid ultrasound and orbital computed tomography were used for the diagnoses. The sequencing sample was made of blood. The clonotype originates from a man aged 40-50 years with Graves' hyperthyroidism. The rearrangement uses TRBV24-1 and TRBJ2-3, with TRBD1 identical over 7 bases. The CDR3 loop is CATRDRTTDTQYF. The CDR3 coding sequence is TGTGCCACCCGGGACAGAACCACAGATACGCAGTATTTT.